This TCR beta chain was found in a study of tumor-infiltrating lymphocytes in primary liver carcinoma (dated by TCRdb to the late 2010s). As for the study more broadly: Of the five patients (three men and two women, aged 30 to 69 years), four had hepatocellular carcinoma and one had combined HCC and intrahepatic cholangiocarcinoma. The five patients had tumors staged T1-T3 N0M0, with maximum diameters ranging from roughly 4.2 to 11 cm. Roughly 3.5 to 7.5 million productive TCRbeta reads were obtained per sample, and no significant difference in read depth was found between tissue types. Across five regions of each liver tumor, along with adjacent normal tissue and blood, the study brought together TCRbeta repertoire sequencing, expression microarrays and whole-exome sequencing. A total of 35 or so specimens from 5 patients went through TCRbeta repertoire sequencing, namely 25 tumor regions, 5 adjacent noncancerous liver tissues and 5 peripheral blood samples. To link TCRbeta repertoire diversity with the local molecular phenotype, the roughly 27 tumor region samples were profiled using Agilent mRNA microarrays. Repertoires from technical replicates were highly reproducible, with mean shared-clone rates roughly 0.86 and correlation coefficients above 0.95. Beyond this particular receptor, the publication reports: Because only the TCR beta chain was sequenced and unpaired alpha chains were not captured, true repertoire diversity is likely underestimated. Because the samples were bulk and unsorted, CD4+ and CD8+ T cell repertoires could not be compared. Only five patients were included in the study, and the authors note that the findings should be validated in a larger study. Only about 8-25% of top clones were found in all five regions of a tumor, suggesting spatial heterogeneity of tumor-infiltrating T cells. A significantly larger repertoire fraction was made up by the top 250 clones in tumors than in blood (p = 0.039). Repertoire overlap was found to be higher between tumor regions (mean approximately 35%) than between tumor-adjacent (around 17%) or tumor-blood (14%) pairs, consistent with antigen-driven expansion.

Total RNA and DNA were co-extracted without cell sorting from roughly 20-30 mg of bulk tissue using the AllPrep DNA/RNA mini kit. Between November 2015 and March 2016, 4 or 5 patients in China with histopathologically diagnosed primary liver carcinoma had surgical resection. At the time of sampling, the patients had chronic HBV infection and had not received any treatment. Each tumor was sampled at five spatially separated regions: the tumor centre plus the superior, inferior, left-lateral and right-lateral poles. According to histology, viable tumor cells made up more than 80% of every tumor sample. Pieces of fresh tumor and adjacent tissue were cut in half, with one half kept in RNAlater at -80 degrees C and the other half sent for histology. Notes on this clonotype: What this receptor recognizes is not known. Within one base of it there is no much larger clone, and no base qualities were kept.

The CDR3 has 14 amino acids, counting the end cysteine and phenylalanine. Just CDR3 DNA is preserved here, 42 bases in frame from base 1. Ends trimmed: V by 7 bases, J by 5 bases; bases unmatched to a gene: 6. CDR1 MNHEY and CDR2 SVGEGT were looked up in the germline V gene. Using a constant-region primer and ProtoScript II reverse transcriptase, TCRbeta-specific cDNA was reverse-transcribed from approximately 0.5 ug total RNA. TCRbeta libraries were built with three nested multiplex PCR rounds, a slightly modified ARM-PCR procedure. Each of the first two PCR rounds ran for approximately 10 cycles using multiplex TRBV1-TRBV30 forward primers together with a Cbeta reverse primer. A final 25-cycle PCR with Deep VentR polymerase added sample barcodes and Illumina adapters. Before sequencing, amplicons of 200-500 bp were gel-purified using a QIAquick gel extraction kit. An Illumina HiSeq 2500 was used to sequence the TCRbeta amplicons with 250-bp paired-end reads. Turning to the authors' computational methods: Quality trimming of reads was performed with Trimmomatic v0.33, and paired reads were merged with FLASH v1.2.11 so that full CDR3 sequences could be recovered. MiGEC v1.2.1b assigned V, D and J germline segments to the rearranged TCRbeta sequences. Clonotype statistics, along with Shannon-Wiener diversity indices, were calculated using VDJtools v1.0.0. Except for diversity analysis, only the 250 most abundant clonotypes of each sample were used in subsequent analyses to reduce sampling bias. TCRdb took the public reads, trimmed them with fastp at Q25, ran MiXCR for clone calling and kept in-frame beta chains. A single entry per CDR3 protein holds the most common genes and DNA from its merged rows. None of the V and J calls come from the authors' own analysis; TCRdb made them. In all, the sample holds 80,000 or so distinct CDR3 sequences, and 70% to 75% of those were seen once. The biggest ten clones account for roughly 13% of the sample.

The clonotype was recovered from a woman aged 60-75 years with primary liver carcinoma and hepatitis B virus infection. The chain employs TRBV6-2 or TRBV6-3 and TRBJ2-1, with 9 central nucleotides matching TRBD2. The sequenced material came from liver tumor tissue from sampling region 4. The meaning of the sample's cell subset or site label: tumor region T4, right-lateral pole. The CDR3: CASIAGETNNEQFF. Here is the DNA: TGTGCCAGCATAGCGGGAGAGACCAACAATGAGCAGTTCTTC.